What follows is one T cell receptor (beta chain) and its context. Germline V gene sequence: CDR1 SGHNT, CDR2 YENEEA. This CDR3 spans 14 amino acids. The V gene lost 4 bases and the J gene lost 0 bases, with 8 bases spanning the gap. This sample was included in a study of OX40 agonist ivuxolimab in advanced cancers. Clones were sequenced by immunoSEQ multiplex PCR, and TCRdb holds only the in-frame ones, with some missing. Of 35,000 to 40,000 clones listed, roughly 82% were seen once; the top ten hold 20% to 25%. Sequenced material: CD4+ or CD8+ T cells sorted from blood, taken in a trial of the OX40 agonist ivuxolimab. The receptor comes from an adult with an advanced solid tumor such as melanoma, head and neck, liver or kidney cancer. The chain couples TRBV11-3 to TRBJ2-3; no firm D call. The CDR3: CASSSIGSTDTQYF. CDR3 in DNA: TGTGCCAGCAGCTCAATCGGCAGCACAGATACGCAGTATTTT.